This TCR beta chain was identified in a study of T cell changes during pregnancy in multiple sclerosis. Using immunoSEQ multiplex PCR, the repertoire was profiled, and TCRdb retains in-frame clones only, with some absent. The repertoire has approximately 88,000 clones, just under 95% of them found once; the top ten carry about 0.8%. CDR1 and CDR2 from the germline V gene are LNHDA and SQIVND (reference sequence). The CDR3 totals 16 residues. V shed 9 bases and J 5 bases; nucleotides not matched to a gene: 15. The sample holds a few counts of this clone. The sample in question was peripheral blood, obtained in the third trimester of pregnancy. The chain joins TRBV19 to TRBJ1-4; 7 nucleotides line up with TRBD1. The receptor was isolated from a female donor with multiple sclerosis, enrolled in a pregnancy study. The CDR3 coding sequence is TGTGCCAGCGGGCGATTACAGGGGAGGAGGAATGAAAAACTGTTTTTT. Residues: CASGRLQGRRNEKLFF. Using reference TRBV19 and TRBJ1-4 for the parts outside the CDR3, the full variable domain is DGGITQSPKYLFRKEGQNVTLSCEQNLNHDAMYWYRQDPGQGLRLIYYSQIVNDFQKGDIAEGYSVSREKKESFPLTVTSAQKNPTAFYLCASGRLQGRRNEKLFFGSGTQLSVL.